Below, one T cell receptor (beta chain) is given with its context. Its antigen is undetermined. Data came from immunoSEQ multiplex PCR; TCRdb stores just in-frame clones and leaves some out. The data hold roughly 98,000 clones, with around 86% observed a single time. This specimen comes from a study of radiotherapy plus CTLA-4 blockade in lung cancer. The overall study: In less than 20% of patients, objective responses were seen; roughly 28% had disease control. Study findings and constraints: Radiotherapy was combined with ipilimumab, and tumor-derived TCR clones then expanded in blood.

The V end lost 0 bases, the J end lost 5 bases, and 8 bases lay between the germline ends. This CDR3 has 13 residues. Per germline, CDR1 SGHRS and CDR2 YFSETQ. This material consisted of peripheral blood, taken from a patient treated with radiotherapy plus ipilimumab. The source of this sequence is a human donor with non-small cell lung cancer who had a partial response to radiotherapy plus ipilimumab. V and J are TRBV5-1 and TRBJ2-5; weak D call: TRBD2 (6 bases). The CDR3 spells CASSLVGLETQYF. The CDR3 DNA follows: TGCGCCAGCAGCTTGGTGGGACTGGAGACCCAGTACTTC.